Below are 30 T cell receptor beta chains sequenced from a single sample in a study of T cell repertoires in cytomegalovirus infection. Antigen specificity for these receptors is unknown. TCRdb reprocessed the reads with MiXCR, giving one entry per CDR3 protein. The sample holds 380,000 or so distinct CDR3 sequences; 34% are singletons and the top ten take about 13%. The specimen was cultured PBMCs, collected from culture after CMV antigen stimulation. Receptor source: a human donor in good health (CMV status not recorded). Some clones in this sample may be carry-over from other donors' samples.

The table lists this clonotype with a few counts. The rearrangement joins TRBV19 to TRBJ1-2; D might be TRBD1 (6 bases). CDR1 and CDR2 from the germline V gene are LNHDA and SQIVND (reference sequence). V was shortened by 7 bases and J by 4 bases, with 13 bases between the two germline ends. This CDR3 has 13 amino acids. CDR3 sequence (DNA): TGTGCCAGTACCAAAGAGGGGGGCTATGGCTACACCTTC. Protein: CASTKEGGYGYTF. Supplemented by reference TRBV19 and TRBJ1-2, the full variable domain reads DGGITQSPKYLFRKEGQNVTLSCEQNLNHDAMYWYRQDPGQGLRLIYYSQIVNDFQKGDIAEGYSVSREKKESFPLTVTSAQKNPTAFYLCASTKEGGYGYTFGSGTRLTVV.

CDR3 coding DNA: TGTGCCAGCAGACCCGACAGCTATGGCTACACCTTC. Translated, it gives CASRPDSYGYTF. V and J are TRBV6-2 or TRBV6-3 and TRBJ1-2; D might be TRBD1 (5 bases). Germline CDR1 reads MNHEY; CDR2 reads SVGEGT. The length of the CDR3 is 12 residues. V lost 6 bases and J lost 4, with 9 bases in between.

This clonotype was observed once. This chain joins TRBV28 and TRBJ1-2; 8 nucleotides agree with TRBD1. This CDR3 spans 13 amino acids. V dropped 5 bases and J dropped 7; count of bases not matched to a gene: 6. The germline V gene has CDR1 MDHEN and CDR2 SYDVKM. The CDR3: CASSKAGGFGYTF. The DNA of the CDR3 is TGTGCCAGCAGTAAAGCAGGGGGCTTTGGCTACACCTTC.

The chain combines TRBV28 with TRBJ1-1, with D perhaps matching TRBD1 (6 bases). This CDR3 has 18 amino acids. The ends were cut back, 2 bases at V and 1 base at J, with 20 bases in the middle. Germline V gene data show CDR1 as MDHEN and CDR2 as SYDVKM. The CDR3 region is CASSLNLYRVMSNTEAFF. The CDR3 DNA follows: TGTGCCAGCAGTTTAAACTTATACAGGGTAATGTCGAACACTGAAGCTTTCTTT.

The V call is TRBV6-1, the J call TRBJ2-7; TRBD2 agrees at 11 bases. Germline assignment: CDR1 MNHNS and CDR2 SASEGT. Trimming cost V 6 bases and J 4 bases; bases outside gene matches: 8. CDR3 length equals 15 residues. In DNA, the CDR3 is TGTGCCAGCAGGGAGACTAGCGGGACTAGATACGAGCAGTACTTC. Translating gives CASRETSGTRYEQYF.

The chain joins TRBV7-9 to TRBJ2-1, with unresolved D. Germline CDR1 and CDR2: SEHNR and FQNEAQ (reference sequence). Trimming cost V 4 bases and J 4 bases, with 20 bases left between them. CDR3 length: 17 residues. Written as DNA, the CDR3 is TGTGCCAGCAGCTCCGTTAAGTCCTTCGGCGAATACAATGAGCAGTTCTTC. It yields the protein CASSSVKSFGEYNEQFF.

The DNA for the CDR3 is TGTGCCAGCAGCTTAGGACAGGGCGGCTCACCCCTCCACTTT. This codes for CASSLGQGGSPLHF. The chain links TRBV7-9 to TRBJ1-6, with TRBD1 identical over 7 bases. The CDR3 consists of 14 residues. Losses at the gene ends were 1 base for V and 10 bases for J; bases not matched to a gene: 4. Germline V gene sequence: CDR1 SEHNR, CDR2 FQNEAQ (reference sequence).

The chain carries TRBV24-1 and TRBJ2-1; TRBD2 agrees at 8 bases. Germline V gene lookup returns CDR1 KGHDR and CDR2 SFDVKD. V lost 3 bases, J lost 8 bases, and 8 bases stayed unmatched. The CDR3 runs 15 residues. DNA of the CDR3: TGTGCCACCAGTGATCCCAGCGGGAGTGGAGATGAGCAGTTCTTC. This translates into CATSDPSGSGDEQFF.

This clonotype was recorded once. J is TRBJ2-3 and V is TRBV15; D perhaps matches TRBD2 (5 bases). Germline-derived CDR1 and CDR2 are LNHNV and YYDKDF (reference sequence). The CDR3 runs 14 residues. Trimming shortened V by 1 base and J by 5 bases, and 10 bases separated the two germline ends. CDR3 in DNA: TGTGCCACCAGCAGAGGTGGGAGTATAGATACGCAGTATTTT. Its protein is CATSRGGSIDTQYF.

In its sample, this clonotype was seen a few times. The chain couples TRBV7-2 to TRBJ2-7, with D perhaps TRBD1 or TRBD2 (6 bases each). The length of the CDR3 is 15 residues. From germline, CDR1 is SGHTA and CDR2 FQGNSA. V shed 5 bases and J shed 6 bases, with 20 bases lying between them. The CDR3 region has the DNA TGTGCCAGCAGCCTCGGGGGCGGGAAGGGGGGCGAGCAGTACGTC. It is translated as CASSLGGGKGGEQYV.

The V gene is TRBV2, the J gene TRBJ2-3, with D perhaps being TRBD1 or TRBD2 (5 bases each). Germline lookup yields CDR1 SNHLY and CDR2 FYNNEI. Trimming took 3 bases from V and 7 from J, leaving 14 bases between them. This CDR3 spans 14 amino acids. The CDR3 coding sequence is TGTGCCAGCAGTGAGAGCGGTTGGGGGAATACGCAGTATTTT. It translates to CASSESGWGNTQYF.

The rearrangement joins TRBV6-6 to TRBJ2-3; a weak D match, TRBD2 (7 bases). Germline lookup yields CDR1 MNHNY and CDR2 SVGAGI (reference sequence). Trimming took 7 bases from V and 6 from J, leaving 14 bases between them. This CDR3 has 13 residues. Written as DNA, the CDR3 is TGTGCCAGCATTTGGGGGGGCTCCGATACGCAGTATTTT. This translates into CASIWGGSDTQYF.

The rearrangement joins TRBV4-3 to TRBJ2-1; 7 bases are a match to TRBD2. Germline trimming cut 10 bases from V and 3 bases from J; bases unmatched to any gene: 12. CDR1 is LGHNA, CDR2 YSLEER, per germline. This CDR3 is built from 15 residues. CDR3 residues: CAKLPGLVFYNEQFF. The CDR3, as DNA: TGCGCCAAATTACCCGGACTAGTCTTCTACAATGAGCAGTTCTTC.

The CDR3 loop is CASSSDAAVAKNIQYF. Written as DNA, the CDR3 is TGTGCCAGCAGTTCAGACGCAGCGGTAGCCAAAAACATTCAGTACTTC. V is TRBV27 and J is TRBJ2-4, with a possible D match to TRBD2 (5 bases). The CDR3 contains 16 residues. V lost 4 bases and J lost 0, with 13 bases in between. From germline, CDR1 is MNHEY and CDR2 SMNVEV (reference sequence).

This clonotype has a count of ten or more. The chain employs TRBV6-5 and TRBJ2-1; weak D call: TRBD2 (6 bases). CDR1 MNHEY and CDR2 SVGAGI come from the germline V gene. There are 17 residues in the CDR3. V lost 2 bases and J lost 3, with 17 bases in between. The CDR3 DNA reads TGTGCCAGCAGTTACCTTGCGCCAGCGGAGGGCTACAATGAGCAGTTCTTC. Translated: CASSYLAPAEGYNEQFF.

There are many counts of this clonotype. The chain employs TRBV27 and TRBJ2-5, with 9 bases that match TRBD2. The V gene end was trimmed by 5 bases and the J gene end by 0 bases; junction bases not matched to a gene: 4. Looked up from germline, CDR1 is MNHEY and CDR2 is SMNVEV (reference sequence). The CDR3 consists of 15 residues. CDR3 residues: CASSKAGGYQETQYF. CDR3 sequence (DNA): TGTGCCAGCAGTAAGGCGGGAGGGTACCAAGAGACCCAGTACTTC.

The V and J genes are TRBV3-1 and TRBJ1-2, with D unresolved. V gave up 1 base and J gave up 8 bases, with 17 bases separating them. The CDR3 covers 15 residues. The germline V gene has CDR1 LGHDT and CDR2 YNNKEL (reference sequence). CDR3 nucleotide sequence: TGTGCCAGCAGCCAAGCCGGGAGGACCCTTTCCGGCTACACCTTC. Its translation is CASSQAGRTLSGYTF.

Only one count was recorded for this clonotype. This sequence joins TRBV4-1 and TRBJ2-1; no definite D call. CDR1 and CDR2 from the germline V gene are MGHRA and YSYEKL. The V gene lost 3 bases and the J gene lost 8 bases, with 11 bases spanning the gap. The CDR3 sequence is 13 residues long. CDR3 sequence reads: CASSHALKDEQFF. Here the CDR3 DNA reads TGCGCCAGCAGCCATGCCTTAAAGGATGAGCAGTTCTTC.

The table lists this clonotype with a few counts. This sequence joins TRBV6-1 and TRBJ1-2; a weak D match, TRBD1 (5 bases). V lost 0 bases and J 8 bases, leaving 13 bases between the germline ends. The CDR3 loop spans 14 amino acids. CDR1 is MNHNS, CDR2 SASEGT, per germline. CDR3 bases: TGTGCCAGCAGTGAAGCGCTCAGGGCCGGGGGCTACACCTTC. It encodes CASSEALRAGGYTF.

The rearrangement uses TRBV20-1 and TRBJ2-1; 11 bases are a match to TRBD2. The V gene end was trimmed by 5 bases and the J gene end by 4 bases; junction bases not matched to a gene: 7. Germline CDR1 DFQATT, CDR2 SNEGSKA (reference sequence). The CDR3 runs 15 residues. The CDR3 region is CSAPVGTSGYNEQFF. The CDR3 DNA is TGCAGTGCTCCCGTAGGGACTAGCGGTTACAATGAGCAGTTCTTC.

The chain is built from TRBV7-2 and TRBJ1-4; weak D call: TRBD1 (5 bases). The CDR3 length is 15 residues. The germline V and J ends were trimmed by 1 base and 2 bases, with 8 bases remaining between them. Germline V gives CDR1 SGHTA, CDR2 FQGNSA. The DNA of the CDR3 is TGTGCCAGCAGCTTAGGTGGGGGGACTAATGAAAAACTGTTTTTT. It codes for CASSLGGGTNEKLFF.

The CDR3 DNA sequence: TGTGCCAGCAGGACCTTAGCGGGAATGATTTATGAGCAGTTCTTC. Amino acid sequence: CASRTLAGMIYEQFF. The chain recombines TRBV7-2 with TRBJ2-1; TRBD2 agrees at 8 bases. The CDR3 extends over 15 amino acids. With 6 bases clipped from V and 8 bases from J, the junction kept 12 bases outside the gene matches. Per the germline V gene, CDR1 is SGHTA and CDR2 is FQGNSA. Filled out from reference TRBV7-2 and TRBJ2-1, the complete variable domain reads GAGVSQSPSNKVTEKGKDVELRCDPISGHTALYWYRQSLGQGLEFLIYFQGNSAPDKSGLPSDRFSAERTGGSVSTLTIQRTQQEDSAVYLCASRTLAGMIYEQFFGPGTRLTVL.

This chain links TRBV20-1 with TRBJ2-3; TRBD2 is a possible D gene (5 bases). This CDR3 has 13 amino acids. Trimming shortened V by 1 base and J by 6 bases, and 11 bases separated the two germline ends. Germline loops: CDR1 DFQATT, CDR2 SNEGSKA (reference sequence). The CDR3 reads CSARGSGIDTQYF. CDR3 DNA: TGCAGTGCTAGAGGGTCGGGGATCGATACGCAGTATTTT.

This clonotype was found many times. The gene calls are TRBV7-6 and TRBJ2-3; possible D gene TRBD1, 6 bases. Germline CDR1 SGHVS, CDR2 FNYEAQ. The V gene lost 5 bases and the J gene lost 1 base, with 13 bases spanning the gap. There are 15 residues in the CDR3. The CDR3 protein is CASSTSGHRTDTQYF. The CDR3 bases are TGTGCCAGCAGCACATCGGGACACCGCACAGATACGCAGTATTTT.

The table lists this clonotype with many counts. The chain has TRBV12-3 or TRBV12-4 and TRBJ1-2; D gene uncertain. The V and J ends lost 2 bases and 2 bases respectively, with 6 bases between them. The CDR3 totals 13 residues. The DNA of the CDR3 is TGTGCCAGCAGTTTACAGAACAACTATGGCTACACCTTC. It codes for CASSLQNNYGYTF.

This clonotype was detected a few times. V gene TRBV2 combines with J gene TRBJ1-5; 7 bases line up with TRBD1. The V segment lost 6 bases and the J segment 6 bases; nucleotides outside the gene matches: 5. The germline V gene has CDR1 SNHLY and CDR2 FYNNEI. CDR3 size: 13 residues. The CDR3 reads CASRDRMGQPQHF. CDR3 bases: TGTGCCAGCAGGGACAGGATGGGTCAGCCCCAGCATTTT.

This clonotype was counted between two and nine times. The chain combines TRBV12-3 or TRBV12-4 with TRBJ1-4, with 9 bases identical to TRBD1. There are 19 residues in the CDR3. J gave up 8 bases and V 5 bases, and 21 bases lay outside the gene matches. CDR3 loop: CASSPRTGDDLLIGEKLFF. CDR3 nucleotide sequence: TGTGCCAGCAGTCCCCGGACAGGGGATGACTTGCTTATAGGCGAAAAACTGTTTTTT.

This clonotype was seen a handful of times. The chain has TRBV12-3 or TRBV12-4 and TRBJ2-5; D may be TRBD1 (6 bases). Deletions cut 7 bases from V and 5 bases from J, with 17 bases between. CDR3 size: 14 residues. Written as DNA, the CDR3 is TGTGCCAGCAAGTACTACAGGGATGGGGAGACCCAGTACTTC. This sequence encodes CASKYYRDGETQYF.

This clonotype was detected many times. V and J are TRBV6-1 and TRBJ1-5; 11 bases align to TRBD1. The CDR3 length is 14 residues. With V trimmed by 6 bases and J by 10 bases, 8 bases remained unmatched. In germline, CDR1 is MNHNS, CDR2 SASEGT. The chain's CDR3 is CASRSDRGLSPQHF. DNA of the CDR3: TGTGCCAGCAGGTCGGACAGGGGGCTTTCACCCCAGCATTTT.

This clonotype was seen only a few times. This chain links TRBV5-4 with TRBJ2-5; D is possibly TRBD2 (5 bases). Trimming removed 2 bases from V and 5 bases from J, with 16 bases in between. This CDR3 region has 15 residues. CDR1 SGHNT and CDR2 YYREEE come from the germline V gene (reference sequence). Written as DNA, the CDR3 is TGTGCCAGCAGCTTTGTCCCTAGCTCGATGGAGACCCAGTACTTC. Its protein product is CASSFVPSSMETQYF.